This T cell receptor beta chain comes out of a study of identical twins. Points from the study as a whole: Beta out-of-frame sequences displayed a weaker excess of sharing between twins. Out-of-frame alpha sequences common to twins exhibited an excess of low generation probability.

Healthy Caucasians made up all donors. Germline V gene sequence: CDR1 DFQATT, CDR2 SNEGSKA (reference sequence). V was pared by 8 bases and J by 3 bases, with 12 bases of the junction left unmatched. The CDR3 spans 15 residues. This clonotype was recorded at least ten times. The antigen is undetermined. After template switching added a universal primer site, the resulting cDNA carried unique molecular identifiers. TCRdb ran MiXCR on the 5' RACE reads and lists one entry per CDR3 protein. The repertoire holds 150,000 or so distinct CDR3 sequences, under 4.5% seen once, with 8% to 8.5% in the top ten. The sample comprised memory T cells sorted from blood. The TCR comes from a man younger than 30 in good health. The chain links TRBV20-1 to TRBJ2-3, with 9 bases that match TRBD1. The CDR3 reads CSPKQGAQGTDTQYF. The CDR3 nucleotides are TGCAGTCCAAAACAGGGGGCGCAGGGAACAGATACGCAGTATTTT.